The present T cell receptor beta chain was sequenced within a study of prognosis after radiotherapy for stage I lung cancer. The overall study: No patient received concurrent therapy with stereotactic body radiotherapy. Distant metastases after radiotherapy occurred in a handful of patients at a median of approximately seven months; about 16 showed no significant progression. Study-wide findings and caveats: Lower values of Shannon entropy after stereotactic body radiation therapy were seen in patients who developed distant metastases.

Losses at the gene ends were 8 bases for V and 5 bases for J; bases not matched to a gene: 8. Per the germline V gene, CDR1 is SGHTA and CDR2 is FQGNSA. The CDR3 runs 13 residues. Patients were uniformly node-negative by CT and PET/CT and had received no prior chemotherapy or radiotherapy, with no other malignancies. Two-round multiplex PCR amplified TCR beta CDR3 from genomic DNA. Round one of PCR was performed, and it used primers specific to each TRBV and TRBJ gene. Via MiXCR, TCRdb re-called the multiplex PCR reads, giving one row per CDR3 protein. The sample has about 51,000 distinct CDR3 sequences, less than 35% seen once. This clonotype appeared many times. Its matching antigen is unknown.

The genes are TRBV7-2 and TRBJ2-5, with TRBD2 matching 7 bases. This sequence originates from a donor at least 50 years old with non-small cell lung cancer. This material consisted of PBMCs, taken before or after stereotactic body radiation therapy (not recorded which). The CDR3 loop reads CASGGRRAETQYF. The CDR3 DNA follows: TGTGCCAGCGGCGGGAGAAGGGCGGAGACCCAGTACTTC.